This T cell receptor (beta chain) is drawn from a study of blood T cells in healthy people across ages. There are a few counts of this clonotype. The use of a sample-barcoded 5' primer and a J-beta primer mix characterized a second PCR of about 7 to 12 cycles. One entry per CDR3 protein, called by TCRdb with MiXCR from the 5' RACE reads. Found here are 900,000 to 950,000 distinct CDR3 sequences, about 29% of them singletons; the top ten hold roughly 10%. Trimming took off 4 bases at V and 4 bases at J, with 12 bases between the two ends. Germline loops: CDR1 SGHDT, CDR2 YYEEEE. This CDR3 comprises 14 residues. The same specimen was also included in a second study, on T cells of mothers and their children.

The clonotype originates from a middle-aged woman in good health. This chain links TRBV5-6 with TRBJ2-1; D not resolved. Input material: blood. This CDR3 reads CASSPPISYNEQFF. The DNA for the CDR3 is TGTGCCAGCAGCCCGCCCATCTCGTACAATGAGCAGTTCTTC.